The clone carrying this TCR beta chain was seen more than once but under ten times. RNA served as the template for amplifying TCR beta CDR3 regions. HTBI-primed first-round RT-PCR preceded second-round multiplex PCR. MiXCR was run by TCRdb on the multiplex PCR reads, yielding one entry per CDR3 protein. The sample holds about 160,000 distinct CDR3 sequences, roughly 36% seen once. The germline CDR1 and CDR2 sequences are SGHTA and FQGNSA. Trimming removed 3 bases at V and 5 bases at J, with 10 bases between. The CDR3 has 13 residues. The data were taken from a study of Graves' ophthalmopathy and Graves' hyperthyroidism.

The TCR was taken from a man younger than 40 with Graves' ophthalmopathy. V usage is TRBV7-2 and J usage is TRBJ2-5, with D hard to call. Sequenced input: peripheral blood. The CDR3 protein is CASSFNLKETQYF. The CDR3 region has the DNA TGTGCCAGCAGCTTCAACTTAAAGGAGACCCAGTACTTC.